In this sample, the clone carrying this T cell receptor beta chain turned up a few times. Naivety among CD8 cells was defined by CD45RO negativity and positive CCR7 selection, thereby excluding terminally differentiated effector memory CD45RA+ cells. There were no recent acute infections or vaccinations among the donors, who were healthy HIV-negative adults. Method: immunoSEQ multiplex PCR; TCRdb's copy keeps in-frame clones and lacks some. The profile shows over 2,000,000 clones, 85% to 95% of them singletons. The data were taken from a study of shared clonotypes between healthy human individuals. Germline lookup yields CDR1 MNHEY and CDR2 SMNVEV (reference sequence). There are 12 residues in the CDR3. Trimming left V 6 bases short and J 2 bases short, with 7 bases between.

Sequencing input: naive CD8+ T cells from PBMCs. The source is a man younger than 35 in good health. Some clones in this sample may be carry-over from other donors' samples. The chain recombines TRBV27 with TRBJ1-1; D gene unclear. CDR3 nucleotides: TGTGCCAGCAGAGCAAGCAACACTGAAGCTTTCTTT. This encodes CASRASNTEAFF.